The rows below give T cell receptor beta chains drawn from one sample of a study of T-cell memory formation after mild COVID-19. TCRdb re-called the 5' RACE reads with MiXCR, one entry per CDR3 protein. This sample has 180,000 or so distinct CDR3 sequences; about a sixth occur once, and the top ten carry approximately 2.2%. Sequenced material: PBMCs or a T cell subset sorted from them (not recorded which). The receptors originated from an adult woman who had mild COVID-19 (a few samples of this study predate the infection). Cell type and time point are not known. Both conserved end residues are part of each CDR3. A D gene is named only where the DNA matches it firmly. Expanded clones get a size class; other rows say once, few or many, or leave the size out.

d_call j_call clone_size v_call cdr3_nt cdr3_aa
TRBD2 TRBJ2-7 - TRBV10-3 TGTGCCATCAGTGTGACTAGCGGGGGATACGAGCAGTACTTC CAISVTSGGYEQYF
TRBD2 TRBJ2-3 - TRBV25-1 TGTGCCAGCAGTGATGCCGCAGGAATGGCTAGCGGTCGGACAGATACGCAGTATTTT CASSDAAGMASGRTDTQYF
- TRBJ2-2 - TRBV5-1 TGCGCCAGCAGCATACTAGGGACCGGGGAGCTGTTTTTT CASSILGTGELFF
TRBD1 TRBJ1-1 few TRBV6-6 TGTGCCAGCAGTTACGGCGGGACAGTCCCTCCTGAAGCTTTCTTT CASSYGGTVPPEAFF
- TRBJ1-1 few TRBV2 TGTGCCAGCAGTGAAAAAAAGACAGGGAACACTGAAGCTTTCTTT CASSEKKTGNTEAFF
- TRBJ1-5 once TRBV6-5 TGTGCCAGCAGTTATTCCGACAGCCGGGGTCGAAATCAGCCCCAGCATTTT CASSYSDSRGRNQPQHF
TRBD1 TRBJ2-5 - TRBV7-2 TGTGCCAGCAGCTGGACAGGGTTAGAGACCCAGTACTTC CASSWTGLETQYF
- TRBJ2-3 - TRBV5-1 TGCGCCAGCAGCGTTCAGGGGTTGGGCACAGATACGCAGTATTTT CASSVQGLGTDTQYF
TRBD1 TRBJ2-4 - TRBV5-4 TGTGCCAGCAGCCGACAGGGTGCATTGTCCAAAAACATTCAGTACTTC CASSRQGALSKNIQYF
- TRBJ2-7 many TRBV5-1 TGCGCCAGCAGCTTCGGAGGTTACGAGCAGTACTTC CASSFGGYEQYF
- TRBJ2-1 - TRBV24-1 TGTGCCACCAGTGATTTGACGGGAGCGGGCAATGAGCAGTTCTTC CATSDLTGAGNEQFF
- TRBJ1-2 few TRBV7-8 TGTGCCAGCAGTCCTACTTCCCTATCTGGCTACACCTTC CASSPTSLSGYTF
- TRBJ2-3 - TRBV9 TGTGCCAGCAGCGCGGGACCCCGCACAGATACGCAGTATTTT CASSAGPRTDTQYF
TRBD2 TRBJ2-1 few TRBV4-3 TGCGCCAGCAGCCAAACTTACGGGGACTATTACAATGAGCAGTTCTTC CASSQTYGDYYNEQFF
- TRBJ2-7 - TRBV18 TGTGCCAGCTCACCACCGAACCGACCCTCCTACGAGCAGTACTTC CASSPPNRPSYEQYF
- TRBJ1-4 - TRBV14 TGTGCCAGCAGCCTAGGGGCTAATGAAAAACTGTTTTTT CASSLGANEKLFF
TRBD2 TRBJ2-2 - TRBV5-1 TGCGCCAGCAGCTTGGGTAGCGGGGGCCCCGCGAACACCGGGGAGCTGTTTTTT CASSLGSGGPANTGELFF
- TRBJ2-3 - TRBV2 TGTGCCAGCAGTGAACCCCAGAATACGCAGTATTTT CASSEPQNTQYF
- TRBJ2-7 - TRBV11-3 TGTGCCAGCAGCCTGGGGATTCCCCCCTACGAGCAGTACTTC CASSLGIPPYEQYF
- TRBJ2-5 few TRBV5-6 TGTGCCAGCAGCTTTCTTGAACAAGAGACCCAGTACTTC CASSFLEQETQYF
TRBD2 TRBJ2-7 few TRBV5-1 TGCGCCAGCAGCCCCCTAGCGGGAGGGAACTACGAGCAGTACTTC CASSPLAGGNYEQYF
TRBD1 TRBJ1-2 once TRBV5-5 TGTGCCAGCAGCTTAGGACAGGGGACCTACTATGGCTACACCTTC CASSLGQGTYYGYTF
- TRBJ2-1 few TRBV19 TGTGCCAGTAGTATCGGACAGAGCTCCTACAATGAGCAGTTCTTC CASSIGQSSYNEQFF
TRBD1 TRBJ2-5 - TRBV3-1 TGTGCCAGCAGCCAAGGACAGGGTTCCCAAGAGACCCAGTACTTC CASSQGQGSQETQYF
- TRBJ1-6 - TRBV14 TGTGCCAGCAGCCAAGTCGGGACTCGGAATTCACCCCTCCACTTT CASSQVGTRNSPLHF
TRBD1 TRBJ2-2 few TRBV11-3 TGTGCCAGCAGCTTAATGGGACAGGGGTCGGGCGGGGAGCTGTTTTTT CASSLMGQGSGGELFF
- TRBJ1-6 few TRBV20-1 TGCAGTGCTACGGACAGACAGGTTAATTCACCCCTCCACTTT CSATDRQVNSPLHF
- TRBJ2-7 few TRBV27 TGTGCCAGCAGTACCGCACCAGGGTCCTCCTACGAGCAGTACTTC CASSTAPGSSYEQYF
- TRBJ1-2 few TRBV12-3/TRBV12-4 TGTGCCAGCAGTTTAAGAAAGGGGGGCGACTATGGCTACACCTTC CASSLRKGGDYGYTF
- TRBJ2-1 - TRBV2 TGTGCCAGCAGTGAAGGGACAGCCGAGCAGTTCTTC CASSEGTAEQFF
TRBD2 TRBJ2-3 many TRBV12-3/TRBV12-4 TGTGCCAGCAGTTCTACCGGGACTAGCCGCCCAGATACGCAGTATTTT CASSSTGTSRPDTQYF
- TRBJ2-3 few TRBV9 TGTGCCAGCAGCGTAGGGTGGGGGCGCCGGGGCACAGATACGCAGTATTTT CASSVGWGRRGTDTQYF
TRBD2 TRBJ2-2 - TRBV9 TGTGCCAGCACCCCACGGGGGGGGGCCTCGAACACCGGGGAGCTGTTTTTT CASTPRGGASNTGELFF
- TRBJ1-2 - TRBV6-6 TGTGCCAGCAGTGCCCGAGGGACCCAGGGCTATGGCTACACCTTC CASSARGTQGYGYTF
- TRBJ1-1 - TRBV12-3/TRBV12-4 TGTGCCAGCAGTAACCGGGAGAACACTGAAGCTTTCTTT CASSNRENTEAFF
TRBD2 TRBJ2-3 - TRBV6-1 TGTGCCAGCAGTGGGGCGGGAGTAGATACGCAGTATTTT CASSGAGVDTQYF
TRBD2 TRBJ2-7 - TRBV7-6 TGTGCCAGCGCTACAGCGGGGGGGCTTGAGCAGTACTTC CASATAGGLEQYF
TRBD2 TRBJ2-3 - TRBV29-1 TGCAGCGTTGACGGGCTAGCGGGCACTAGCACAGATACGCAGTATTTT CSVDGLAGTSTDTQYF
- TRBJ1-2 - TRBV29-1 TGCAGCGTTGAAGACCCAGGGGAAGGCTACACCTTC CSVEDPGEGYTF
- TRBJ2-3 few TRBV7-9 TGTGCCAGCAGCCCGCGGAGGACAGATACGCAGTATTTT CASSPRRTDTQYF
TRBD1 TRBJ1-2 - TRBV20-1 TGCAGTGTAGAGACAGGGGGTTATGGCTACACCTTC CSVETGGYGYTF
- TRBJ2-7 few TRBV21-1 TGTGCCAGCAGCCGGGACAGGCGATACGAGCAGTACTTC CASSRDRRYEQYF
TRBD2 TRBJ2-1 many TRBV7-9 TGTGCCAGCAGCTCACAAGGAGGGGCTAGCGGGTCCTACAATGAGCAGTTCTTC CASSSQGGASGSYNEQFF
- TRBJ2-1 few TRBV12-3/TRBV12-4 - CASSTSTGYNEQFF
TRBD2 TRBJ2-5 few TRBV11-2 TGTGCCAGCAGCTTAGATCGGGCTAGCGGGGGTGAGACCCAGTACTTC CASSLDRASGGETQYF
TRBD1 TRBJ1-1 - TRBV3-1 TGTGCCAGCAGCTACAGGGGGCTTACTGAAGCTTTCTTT CASSYRGLTEAFF
TRBD1 TRBJ1-1 - TRBV2 TGTGCCAGCAGTGGGTACCGACAGGGAACTGAAGCTTTCTTT CASSGYRQGTEAFF
TRBD2 TRBJ2-3 few TRBV29-1 TGCAGCGGTACTAGCGGCCTCCGATACACAGATACGCAGTATTTT CSGTSGLRYTDTQYF
TRBD2 TRBJ2-7 many TRBV4-3 TGCGCCAGCAGCCAAGACGGGACTAGCGGGAGAACCTACGAGCAGTACTTC CASSQDGTSGRTYEQYF